Listed below are T cell receptor beta chains from one sample, sequenced in a study of cytomegalovirus exposure and HLA in healthy donors. Sequenced by immunoSEQ multiplex PCR; TCRdb stores in-frame clones only, minus some. The table has 130,000 to 150,000 clones, roughly nine tenths seen once. The sequencing input was PBMCs. These receptors originate from a young woman in good health and CMV-seropositive. CDR3s include the opening cysteine and the closing phenylalanine or tryptophan. The D gene is left open where the match is weak.

J gene,D gene,V gene,CDR3 protein
TRBJ2-6,.,TRBV19,CASSIIPPGANVLTF
TRBJ1-2,TRBD1,TRBV27,CASSFRSGQGGGYTF
TRBJ2-3,TRBD2,TRBV6-5,CASSRASGGADTQYF
TRBJ2-5,TRBD2,TRBV7-2,CASSLVGGYQETQYF
TRBJ2-1,TRBD2,TRBV18,CASDRGLAGVYNEQFF
TRBJ1-2,.,TRBV29-1,CSSTPLGYRGGYTF
TRBJ2-1,.,TRBV6-5,CASSYELAGNEQFF
TRBJ1-1,.,TRBV11-3,CASSLDLPERGTEAFF
TRBJ2-7,TRBD2,TRBV2,CASSEGRAGGPLPAYEQYF
TRBJ2-3,TRBD1,TRBV9,CASSGDSRTDTQYF
TRBJ2-7,TRBD2,TRBV11-3,CASSTPQIAGGPYEQYF
TRBJ1-3,TRBD1,TRBV18,CASSSGQGNTIYF
TRBJ2-7,.,TRBV21-1,CASSTSTGGSYEQYF
TRBJ1-2,.,TRBV11-2,CASSWAILEGYTF
TRBJ2-3,TRBD1,TRBV28,CASSLRDSSTDTQYF
TRBJ1-5,.,TRBV28,CASSLWEIHGQPQHF
TRBJ1-6,TRBD1,TRBV7-8,CASSLVGGNLNSPLHF
TRBJ2-1,.,TRBV11-2,CASSLESPQFF
TRBJ1-5,.,TRBV19,CASRGTHGIHSNQPQHF
TRBJ2-7,.,TRBV7-2,CASSSTAGASYEQYF
TRBJ2-1,.,TRBV28,CASTAQDLRSYNEQFF
TRBJ1-4,TRBD1,TRBV6-1,CASRETGGLGEKLFF
TRBJ1-3,.,TRBV5-1,CASSIDRLHSGNTIYF
TRBJ2-6,.,TRBV2,CASSEPPGSGANVLTF
TRBJ1-1,TRBD1,TRBV5-6,CASSPPSTGLANTEAFF
TRBJ2-5,.,TRBV7-9,CASSLGDLQETQYF
TRBJ2-1,TRBD1,TRBV28,CASSKTGTGFGNEQFF
TRBJ2-5,.,TRBV4-2,CASSPTLGGETQYF
TRBJ1-5,TRBD1,TRBV4-1,CASSQGTGDHQPQHF
TRBJ1-5,.,TRBV30,CACTGGGGQPQHF
TRBJ2-1,.,TRBV5-1,CASSFPGDEQFF
TRBJ1-1,.,TRBV6-5,CASSSPQGYTEAFF
TRBJ1-2,.,TRBV5-4,CASSLGQPDGYTF
TRBJ2-6,.,TRBV7-8,CASSLAPRSGANVLTF
TRBJ2-2,TRBD1,TRBV7-9,CASTEQGTGELFF
TRBJ1-2,.,TRBV5-8,CASSLQTGYRSYGYTF
TRBJ2-7,TRBD1,TRBV6-6,CASSLSGTGAEQYF
TRBJ1-4,.,TRBV9,CASSVEGGDSRNEKLFF
TRBJ1-2,.,TRBV20-1,CSPAGSGYTF
TRBJ1-4,.,TRBV7-6,CASSASGLSEEKLFF
TRBJ2-7,TRBD1,TRBV27,CASSPLTSGTGDYEQYF
TRBJ2-1,.,TRBV7-9,CASSSNSKSSYNEQFF
TRBJ2-6,.,TRBV29-1,CSVGGAGANVLTF
TRBJ2-2,.,TRBV4-3,CASSREEGSPGELFF
TRBJ2-1,TRBD2,TRBV9,CASSAQPDSKRSSGGPTAYNEQFF
TRBJ1-2,TRBD1,TRBV27,CASSLSDRVRGGYTF
TRBJ2-7,TRBD1,TRBV23-1,CASSLRDRGSSEQYF
TRBJ1-6,TRBD1,TRBV6-5,CASRDRQNSPLHF
TRBJ1-1,TRBD1,TRBV27,CASSLTGGAVGTEAFF
TRBJ1-6,.,TRBV14,CASSQVGGFSYNSPLHF
TRBJ2-2,.,TRBV30,CAWMLSRSAGELFF
TRBJ2-7,TRBD2,TRBV28,CASRSQTSGGYEQYF
TRBJ1-2,.,TRBV6-1,CASSEGAVKGYTF
TRBJ2-5,.,TRBV4-3,CASSRTPLEREETQYF